The 19 T cell receptor beta chains listed next were all sequenced from one sample in a study of CD8 T cells in ankylosing spondylitis. MiXCR, applied by TCRdb to the 5' RACE reads, yields one record per CDR3 protein. The data contain just over 300,000 distinct CDR3 sequences, about 20% of them singletons. The sequenced sample was blood, either unsorted or a sorted T cell fraction (not recorded which). These receptors were taken from a female donor with ankylosing spondylitis or in good health (not recorded which).

This clonotype was recorded many times. The V call is TRBV29-1, the J call TRBJ2-6; D gene ambiguous. The CDR3 covers 14 residues. Germline CDR1 and CDR2: SQVTM and ANQGSEA. V was clipped by 3 bases and J by 3 bases, with 9 bases between them. CDR3 nucleotide sequence: TGCAGCGTTGACGAACCTTTTGGGGCCAACGTCCTGACTTTC. It translates to CSVDEPFGANVLTF.

This clonotype occurred a few times. V gene TRBV20-1 combines with J gene TRBJ2-7, with D possibly TRBD1 on 5 matching bases. The germline V and J ends were trimmed by 7 bases and 2 bases, with 12 bases remaining between them. CDR1 DFQATT and CDR2 SNEGSKA come from the germline V gene (reference sequence). The CDR3 length is 12 residues. CDR3 sequence: CSGGRVTYEQYF. The CDR3 DNA is TGCAGTGGAGGCAGGGTAACCTACGAGCAGTACTTC.

This clonotype was counted between two and nine times. J is TRBJ2-5 and V is TRBV20-1, with D hard to call. Trimming shortened V by 7 bases and J by 2 bases, and 14 bases separated the two germline ends. CDR1 is DFQATT, CDR2 SNEGSKA, per germline (reference sequence). The CDR3 is made up of 13 amino acids. The CDR3 DNA sequence: TGCAGTGATGATGCGTGGCAACAAGAGACCCAGTACTTC. Translation gives CSDDAWQQETQYF.

The chain uses TRBV27 and TRBJ1-6, with 7 bases identical to TRBD1. V lost 6 bases, J lost 8 bases, and 7 bases stayed unmatched. Per germline, CDR1 MNHEY and CDR2 SMNVEV (reference sequence). This CDR3 spans 14 amino acids. CDR3 sequence reads: CASRIRQGYSPLHF. The CDR3 DNA follows: TGTGCCAGCAGAATTAGACAGGGCTATTCACCCCTCCACTTT.

This rearrangement joins TRBV6-9 to TRBJ2-3; 14 bases map to TRBD2. The CDR3 contains 16 residues. J gave up 10 bases and V 4 bases, and 10 bases lay outside the gene matches. Germline loops: CDR1 MNHGY, CDR2 SVAAGI. CDR3 bases: TGTGCCAGCAGTTCTGGGACTAGCGGGAGCGATGGGTCGCAGTATTTT. Protein sequence: CASSSGTSGSDGSQYF.

This clonotype was counted at least ten times. This chain connects TRBV29-1 to TRBJ1-1, with D possibly matching TRBD1 (5 bases). The V gene's germline CDR1 is SQVTM and CDR2 ANQGSEA. V shed 4 bases and J shed 1 base, with 10 bases lying between them. The CDR3 consists of 13 residues. The CDR3 DNA reads TGCAGCGTTGGACAGAGAAAGAACACTGAAGCTTTCTTT. This sequence encodes CSVGQRKNTEAFF.

The chain links TRBV6-5 to TRBJ1-3; possible D gene TRBD1, 5 bases. CDR3 size: 14 residues. Germline CDR1 MNHEY, CDR2 SVGAGI. V lost 0 bases and J lost 9, with 12 bases in between. CDR3 DNA sequence: TGTGCCAGCAGTTACTCACAGGATGAAAGCACCATATATTTT. The encoded protein is CASSYSQDESTIYF.

The rearrangement uses TRBV7-2 and TRBJ2-3, with TRBD2 matching 10 bases. V dropped 4 bases and J dropped 5; count of bases not matched to a gene: 15. The CDR3 has 18 amino acids. Germline lookup yields CDR1 SGHTA and CDR2 FQGNSA. The CDR3 sequence is CASSYTPALAGVGDTQYF. The DNA of the CDR3 is TGTGCCAGCAGCTACACTCCAGCCCTAGCGGGAGTTGGAGATACGCAGTATTTT.

The CDR3 coding sequence is TGCGCCAGCCTAAGTGGCAAAAACATTCAGTACTTC. As protein: CASLSGKNIQYF. The V gene is TRBV4-1, the J gene TRBJ2-4; the D is unclear. The CDR3 is made up of 12 amino acids. CDR1 MGHRA and CDR2 YSYEKL come from the germline V gene. V lost 8 bases and J lost 3, with 8 bases in between.

This rearrangement joins TRBV2 to TRBJ2-5; 10 bases agree with TRBD2. The CDR3 has 17 residues. CDR1 and CDR2 (germline): SNHLY, FYNNEI. After removal of 3 bases from V and 5 bases from J, the junction contained 12 bases not matched to a gene. DNA of the CDR3: TGTGCCAGCAGTGACGTACTAGCGGGGACGGAGGGGGAGACCCAGTACTTC. Protein product: CASSDVLAGTEGETQYF.

A few counts support this clonotype. The gene calls are TRBV7-2 and TRBJ1-3; 7 nucleotides match TRBD1. CDR3 length: 14 residues. Trimming took 6 bases from V and 3 from J; bases not matched to a gene: 5. Germline V gene sequence: CDR1 SGHTA, CDR2 FQGNSA. CDR3 region: CASRYSGGGNTIYF. In nucleotides, the CDR3 is TGTGCCAGCAGATACTCAGGGGGTGGAAACACCATATATTTT.

This clonotype has only a few counts. This rearrangement joins TRBV6-2 or TRBV6-3 to TRBJ2-1, with 9 bases identical to TRBD2. The CDR3 sequence is 16 residues long. Germline V gene data show CDR1 as MNHEY and CDR2 as SVGEGT. J lost 7 bases, V lost 6 bases, and 13 bases had no gene match. As DNA, the CDR3 is TGTGCCAGCAGCCCCTTAGGCGGGAGGGCCGGGAATGAGCAGTTCTTC. Its translation: CASSPLGGRAGNEQFF.

The chain combines TRBV12-3 or TRBV12-4 with TRBJ1-1; TRBD1 is a possible D gene (5 bases). The CDR3 totals 15 residues. The V end was cut by 5 bases, the J end by 1 base, with 14 bases between. The CDR3 coding sequence is TGTGCCAGCAGTCCCCATCGCAGGGCGAACACTGAAGCTTTCTTT. Its protein is CASSPHRRANTEAFF.

This chain joins TRBV27 and TRBJ2-3; 9 bases are shared with TRBD2. Trimming took 3 bases from V and 3 from J; bases not matched to a gene: 16. Germline-derived CDR1 and CDR2 are MNHEY and SMNVEV (reference sequence). The CDR3 has 19 amino acids. CDR3 DNA: TGTGCCAGCAGTTTTCTAGCGGGACTTAGCGGGAGACAAACAGATACGCAGTATTTT. Translated, it gives CASSFLAGLSGRQTDTQYF.

This clonotype was detected many times. The genes are TRBV4-3 and TRBJ2-3; D is unclear. The V gene's germline CDR1 is LGHNA and CDR2 YSLEER. V was shortened by 0 bases and J by 6 bases, with 10 bases between the two germline ends. The CDR3 has 14 residues. In DNA form, the CDR3 reads TGCGCCAGCAGCCAAGAGCGCAGCAGCGATACGCAGTATTTT. Protein sequence: CASSQERSSDTQYF.

CDR3 DNA sequence: TGTGCCAGCAGAACACAGGGGGAAGCTTTCTTT. This translates into CASRTQGEAFF. The gene calls are TRBV12-3 or TRBV12-4 and TRBJ1-1, with 7 bases aligning to TRBD1. V lost 6 bases to trimming and J lost 8 bases; unmatched junction nucleotides: 3. The CDR3 consists of 11 residues.

This chain joins TRBV12-3 or TRBV12-4 and TRBJ1-2; D not certain. V was cut by 1 base and J by 5 bases, with 8 bases left in between. There are 13 residues in the CDR3. The CDR3: CASSLEGQYGYTF. The CDR3 DNA reads as TGTGCCAGCAGTTTAGAAGGGCAGTATGGCTACACCTTC.

V and J are TRBV6-5 and TRBJ2-1; perhaps TRBD2 as D (6 bases). The ends were cut back, 2 bases at V and 6 bases at J, with 14 bases in the middle. This CDR3 has 15 amino acids. Germline lookup yields CDR1 MNHEY and CDR2 SVGAGI. Written as DNA, the CDR3 is TGTGCCAGCAGTTACAACGGGAGATCTACCAATGAGCAGTTCTTC. Translation gives CASSYNGRSTNEQFF.

V gene TRBV20-1 combines with J gene TRBJ2-1; TRBD2 matches 8 bases. V lost 1 base to trimming and J lost 14 bases; unmatched junction nucleotides: 10. The CDR3 extends over 13 amino acids. Germline CDR1 DFQATT, CDR2 SNEGSKA (reference sequence). This chain's CDR3 is CSARATSVSEKFF. The CDR3 DNA reads TGCAGTGCTAGAGCGACTAGCGTCAGCGAGAAGTTCTTC.